This T cell receptor (beta chain) was obtained from a study of blood T cell repertoires in COVID-19. V dropped 5 bases and J dropped 5; count of bases not matched to a gene: 6. CDR1 is SGHVS, CDR2 FNYEAQ, per germline. This CDR3 spans 16 amino acids. Using immunoSEQ multiplex PCR, the repertoire was profiled, and TCRdb retains in-frame clones only, with some absent. This table has approximately 170,000 clones, approximately 74% appearing once. This sequence originates from a woman older than 75 with acute or convalescent COVID-19. The material sequenced was peripheral blood. The chain has TRBV7-6 and TRBJ2-1; TRBD2 agrees at 13 bases. The CDR3 reads CASSRTSGRGDNEQFF. CDR3 DNA sequence: TGTGCCAGCAGCCGGACTAGCGGGAGAGGAGACAATGAGCAGTTCTTC.